The TCR beta chain under discussion was sequenced for a study of PD-1 blockade in classical Hodgkin lymphoma. As to time point: cycle 4 day 1 (C4D1), after more than 5 weeks of nivolumab. With no exception, relapse followed autologous stem cell transplantation in all patients, and brentuximab vedotin exposure varied. Germline CDR1 reads MNHEY; CDR2 reads SVGAGI. The CDR3 sequence is 14 residues long. Trimming shortened V by 1 base and J by 1 base, and 7 bases separated the two germline ends. TCRdb's table, derived via immunoSEQ multiplex PCR, lists solely in-frame clones and lacks some. The sample records around 25,000 clones, 60% to 80% being singletons.

This TCR came from a human donor with classical Hodgkin lymphoma. This chain connects TRBV6-5 to TRBJ1-1; D unresolved. Sequences were derived from peripheral blood mononuclear cells (PBMCs), sampled before the fourth cycle of nivolumab. The CDR3 DNA follows: TGTGCCAGCAGTTACTTTCGGTCGAACACTGAAGCTTTCTTT. Protein sequence: CASSYFRSNTEAFF.